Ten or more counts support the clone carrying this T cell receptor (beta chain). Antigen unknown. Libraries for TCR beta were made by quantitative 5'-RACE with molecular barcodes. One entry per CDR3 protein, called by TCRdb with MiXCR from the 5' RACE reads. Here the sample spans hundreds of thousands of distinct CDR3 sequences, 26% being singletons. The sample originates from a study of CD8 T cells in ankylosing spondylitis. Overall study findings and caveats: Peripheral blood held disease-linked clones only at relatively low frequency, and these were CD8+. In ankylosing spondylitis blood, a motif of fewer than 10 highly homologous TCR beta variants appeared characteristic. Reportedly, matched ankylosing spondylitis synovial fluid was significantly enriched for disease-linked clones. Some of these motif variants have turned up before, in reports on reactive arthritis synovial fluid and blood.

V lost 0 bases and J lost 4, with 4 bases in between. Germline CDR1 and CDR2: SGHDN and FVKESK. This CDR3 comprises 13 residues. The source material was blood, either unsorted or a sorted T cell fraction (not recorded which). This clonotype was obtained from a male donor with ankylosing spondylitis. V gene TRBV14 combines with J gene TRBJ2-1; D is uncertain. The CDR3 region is CASSQDRYNEQFF. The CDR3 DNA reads TGTGCCAGCAGCCAAGATAGGTACAATGAGCAGTTCTTC.